A single sample gave rise to the 2 T cell receptor beta chains below, sequenced in a study of T-cell reconstitution after alpha-beta-depleted transplantation in children. Unique molecular identifiers were used to barcode this TCRbeta library. TCRdb used MiXCR to reprocess the PCR reads, holding one entry per CDR3 protein. The sample includes 600,000 to 800,000 distinct CDR3 sequences, around 14% seen only once; the top ten take 0.75% to 0.85%. The starting material was PBMCs, obtained before TCRalphabeta/CD19-depleted stem cell transplant. The receptors come from a girl aged 2 to 9 with congenital amegakaryocytic thrombocytopenia, due to receive a stem cell transplant.

This clonotype was recorded at least ten times. J is TRBJ2-3 and V is TRBV4-1, with D possibly called TRBD1 or TRBD2 (6 bases each). CDR1 and CDR2 from the germline V gene are MGHRA and YSYEKL. V lost 0 bases to trimming and J lost 9 bases, with 13 bases between them. The CDR3 runs 14 residues. The CDR3 bases are TGCGCCAGCAGCCAAGAGGGGGGCTTCGGAACGCAGTATTTT. Translation gives CASSQEGGFGTQYF.

The chain is built from TRBV20-1 and TRBJ2-1; 11 bases are a match to TRBD2. The CDR3 totals 16 residues. Germline V gene sequence: CDR1 DFQATT, CDR2 SNEGSKA (reference sequence). The trim removed 0 bases at V and 9 bases at J, leaving 10 bases unmatched. Here the CDR3 DNA reads TGCAGTGCTAGAGACTATCCAGCTAGCGGGAGGATTGAGCAGTTCTTC. As protein: CSARDYPASGRIEQFF.